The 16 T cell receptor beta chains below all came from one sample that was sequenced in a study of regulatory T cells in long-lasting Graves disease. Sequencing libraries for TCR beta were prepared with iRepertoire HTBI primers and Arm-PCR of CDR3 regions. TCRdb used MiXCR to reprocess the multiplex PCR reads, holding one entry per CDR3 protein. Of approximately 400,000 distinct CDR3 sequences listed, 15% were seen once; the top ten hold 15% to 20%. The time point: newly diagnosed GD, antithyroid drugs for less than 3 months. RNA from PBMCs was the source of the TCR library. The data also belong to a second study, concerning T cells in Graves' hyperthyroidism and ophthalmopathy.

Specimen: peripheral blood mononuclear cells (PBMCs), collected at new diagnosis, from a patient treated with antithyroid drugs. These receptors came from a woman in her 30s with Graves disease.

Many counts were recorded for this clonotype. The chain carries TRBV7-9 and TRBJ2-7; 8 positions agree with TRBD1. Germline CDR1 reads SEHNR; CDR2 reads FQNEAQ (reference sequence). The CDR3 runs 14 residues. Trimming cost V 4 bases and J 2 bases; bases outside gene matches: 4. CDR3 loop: CASSSLDRAYEQYF. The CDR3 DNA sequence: TGTGCCAGCAGCTCACTGGACAGGGCCTACGAGCAGTACTTC.

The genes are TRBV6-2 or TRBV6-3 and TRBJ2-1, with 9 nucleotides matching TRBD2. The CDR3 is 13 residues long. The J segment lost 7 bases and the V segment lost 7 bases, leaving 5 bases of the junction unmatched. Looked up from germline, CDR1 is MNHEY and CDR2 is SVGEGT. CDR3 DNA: TGTGCCAGCAATAGCGGGAGATCGAATGAGCAGTTCTTC. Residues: CASNSGRSNEQFF.

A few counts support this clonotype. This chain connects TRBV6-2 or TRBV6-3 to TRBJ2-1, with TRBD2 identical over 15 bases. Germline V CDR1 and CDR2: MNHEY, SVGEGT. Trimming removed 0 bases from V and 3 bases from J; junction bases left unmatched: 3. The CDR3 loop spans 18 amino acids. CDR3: CASSYSGTSGRFYNEQFF. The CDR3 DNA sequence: TGTGCCAGCAGTTACTCTGGGACTAGCGGGAGGTTCTACAATGAGCAGTTCTTC.

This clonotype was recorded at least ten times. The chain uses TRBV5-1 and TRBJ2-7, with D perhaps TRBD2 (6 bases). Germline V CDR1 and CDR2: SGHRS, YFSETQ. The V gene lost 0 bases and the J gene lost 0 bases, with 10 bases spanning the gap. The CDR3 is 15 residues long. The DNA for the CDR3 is TGCGCCAGCAGCTTGGCCTACGGGAGCTCCTACGAGCAGTACTTC. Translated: CASSLAYGSSYEQYF.

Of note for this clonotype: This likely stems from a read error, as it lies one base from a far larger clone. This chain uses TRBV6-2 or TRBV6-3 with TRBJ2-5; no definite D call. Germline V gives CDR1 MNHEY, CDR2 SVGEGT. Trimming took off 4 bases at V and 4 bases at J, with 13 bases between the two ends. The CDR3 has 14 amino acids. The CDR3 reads CASSWGCRAETQYF. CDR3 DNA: TGTGCCAGCAGTTGGGGATGTCGGGCAGAGACCCAGTACTTC.

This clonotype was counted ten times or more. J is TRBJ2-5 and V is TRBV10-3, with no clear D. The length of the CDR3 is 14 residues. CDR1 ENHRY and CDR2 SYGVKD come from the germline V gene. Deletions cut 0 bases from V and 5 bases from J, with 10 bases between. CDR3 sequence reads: CAISESIGSETQYF. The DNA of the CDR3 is TGTGCCATCAGTGAGTCGATAGGGTCTGAGACCCAGTACTTC.

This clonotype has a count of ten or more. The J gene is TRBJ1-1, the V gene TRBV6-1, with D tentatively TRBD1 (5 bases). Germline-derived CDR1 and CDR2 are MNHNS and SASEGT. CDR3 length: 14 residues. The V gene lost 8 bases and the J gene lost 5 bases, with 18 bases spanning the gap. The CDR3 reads CASVTRQSRTEAFF. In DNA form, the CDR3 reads TGTGCCAGCGTAACACGACAGAGTAGAACTGAAGCTTTCTTT.

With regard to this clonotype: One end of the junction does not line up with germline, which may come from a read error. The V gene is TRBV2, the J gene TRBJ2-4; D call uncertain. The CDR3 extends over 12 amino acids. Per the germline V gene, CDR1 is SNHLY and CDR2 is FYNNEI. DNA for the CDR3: TGTGCCAGCAGTGTGGACCCGCAGGTGGGGTTTTTC. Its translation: CASSVDPQVGFF.

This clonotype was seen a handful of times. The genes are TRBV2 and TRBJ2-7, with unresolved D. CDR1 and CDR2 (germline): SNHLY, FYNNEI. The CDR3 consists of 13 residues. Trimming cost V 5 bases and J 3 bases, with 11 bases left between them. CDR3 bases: TGTGCCAGCAGTAGGCTCCAAATCTACGAGCAGTACTTC. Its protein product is CASSRLQIYEQYF.

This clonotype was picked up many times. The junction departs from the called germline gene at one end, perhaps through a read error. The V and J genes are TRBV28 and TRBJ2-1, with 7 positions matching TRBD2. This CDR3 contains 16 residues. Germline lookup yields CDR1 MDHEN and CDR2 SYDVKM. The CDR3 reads CASSLGGTTSNNEQFF. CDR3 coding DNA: TGTGCCAGCAGTTTAGGTGGGACTACCTCCAACAATGAGCAGTTCTTC.

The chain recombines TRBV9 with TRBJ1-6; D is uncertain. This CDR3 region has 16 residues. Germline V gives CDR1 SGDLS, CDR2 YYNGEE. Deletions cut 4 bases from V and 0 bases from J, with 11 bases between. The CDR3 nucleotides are TGTGCCAGCAGCATTACAGCAAGCTCCTATAATTCACCCCTCCACTTT. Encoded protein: CASSITASSYNSPLHF.

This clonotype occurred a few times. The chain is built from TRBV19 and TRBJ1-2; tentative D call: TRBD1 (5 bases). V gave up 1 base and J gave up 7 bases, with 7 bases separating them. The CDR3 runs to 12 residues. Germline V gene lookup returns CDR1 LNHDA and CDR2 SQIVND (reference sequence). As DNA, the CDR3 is TGTGCCAGTAGTATAGCAGGGTCTGGCTACACCTTC. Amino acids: CASSIAGSGYTF.

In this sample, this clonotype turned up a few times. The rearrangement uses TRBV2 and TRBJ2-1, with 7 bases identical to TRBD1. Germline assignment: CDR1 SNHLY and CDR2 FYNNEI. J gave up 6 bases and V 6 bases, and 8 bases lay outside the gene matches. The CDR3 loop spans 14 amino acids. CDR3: CASRATGVGNEQFF. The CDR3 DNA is TGTGCCAGCAGGGCAACAGGGGTGGGCAATGAGCAGTTCTTC.

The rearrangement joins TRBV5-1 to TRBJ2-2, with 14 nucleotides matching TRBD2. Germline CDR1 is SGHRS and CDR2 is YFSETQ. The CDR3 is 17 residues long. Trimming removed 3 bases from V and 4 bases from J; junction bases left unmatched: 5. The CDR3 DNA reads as TGCGCCAGCAGCTCCCCGGGACTAGCGGGAGCCACCGGGGAGCTGTTTTTT. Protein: CASSSPGLAGATGELFF.

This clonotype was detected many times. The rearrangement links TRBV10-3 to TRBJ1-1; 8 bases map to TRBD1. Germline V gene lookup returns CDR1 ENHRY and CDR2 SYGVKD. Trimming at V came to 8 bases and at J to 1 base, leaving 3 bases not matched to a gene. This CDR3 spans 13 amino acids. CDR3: CAIGTGSNTEAFF. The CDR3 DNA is TGTGCCATCGGGACAGGCTCGAACACTGAAGCTTTCTTT.

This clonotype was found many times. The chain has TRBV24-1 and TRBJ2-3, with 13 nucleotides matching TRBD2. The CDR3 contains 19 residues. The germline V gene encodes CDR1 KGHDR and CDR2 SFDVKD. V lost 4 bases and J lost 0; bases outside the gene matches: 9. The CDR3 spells CATSEHLGTSGASTDTQYF. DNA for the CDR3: TGTGCCACCAGTGAACATCTAGGGACTAGCGGGGCTAGCACAGATACGCAGTATTTT.